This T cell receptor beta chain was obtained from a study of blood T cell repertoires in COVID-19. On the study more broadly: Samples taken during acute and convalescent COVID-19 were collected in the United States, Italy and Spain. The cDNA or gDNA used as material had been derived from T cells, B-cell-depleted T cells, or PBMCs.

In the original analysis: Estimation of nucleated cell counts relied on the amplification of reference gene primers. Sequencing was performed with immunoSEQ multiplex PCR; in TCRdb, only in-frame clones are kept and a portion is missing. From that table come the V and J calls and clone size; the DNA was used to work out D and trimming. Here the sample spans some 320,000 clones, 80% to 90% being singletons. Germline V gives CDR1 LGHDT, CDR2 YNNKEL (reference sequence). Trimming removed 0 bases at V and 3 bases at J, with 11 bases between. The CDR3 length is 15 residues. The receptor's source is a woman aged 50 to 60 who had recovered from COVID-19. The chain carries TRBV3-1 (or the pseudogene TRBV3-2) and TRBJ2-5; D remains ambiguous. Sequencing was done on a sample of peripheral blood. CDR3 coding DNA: TGTGCCAGCAGCCAAGAATCCCTACCAAAAGAGACCCAGTACTTC. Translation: CASSQESLPKETQYF.